Below are 14 T cell receptor beta chains sequenced from a single sample in a study of cytomegalovirus exposure and HLA in healthy donors. The PCR employed 60 Vbeta primers together with 13 Jbeta primers. Assay used: immunoSEQ multiplex PCR; TCRdb lists only in-frame clones, some missing. The sample has approximately 100,000 clones; about 80% are singletons. The sample was PBMCs. The source is a human donor in good health.

The chain links TRBV14 to TRBJ2-7; D unresolved. This CDR3 has 13 residues. Germline-derived CDR1 and CDR2 are SGHDN and FVKESK. Between the trimmed V and J ends, which lost 4 bases and 7 bases, there was a span of 14 bases. CDR3 sequence (DNA): TGTGCCAGCAGCCTACTCCCGTTTGGTGAGCAGTACTTC. Translation gives CASSLLPFGEQYF.

The CDR3: CASSMRQVALGNSPLHF. The CDR3 DNA is TGTGCCAGCAGCATGCGACAGGTAGCTCTGGGCAATTCACCCCTCCACTTT. The V and J genes are TRBV14 and TRBJ1-6, with D possibly matching TRBD1 (6 bases). The CDR3 totals 17 residues. Per germline, CDR1 SGHDN and CDR2 FVKESK. Trimming cost V 5 bases and J 7 bases, with 21 bases left between them. The full variable domain, with the rest looked up from reference TRBV14 and TRBJ1-6, is EAGVTQFPSHSVIEKGQTVTLRCDPISGHDNLYWYRRVMGKEIKFLLHFVKESKQDESGMPNNRFLAERTGGTYSTLKVQPAELEDSGVYFCASSMRQVALGNSPLHFGNGTRLTVT.

This chain uses TRBV2 with TRBJ1-6; no definite D call. V shed 3 bases and J shed 3 bases, with 12 bases lying between them. Germline CDR1 is SNHLY and CDR2 is FYNNEI. This CDR3 is built from 16 residues. CDR3 sequence (DNA): TGTGCCAGCAGTGACTTTAAGGGAGACTATAATTCACCCCTCCACTTT. Its protein product is CASSDFKGDYNSPLHF.

This clone was seen only a few times. This chain links TRBV11-2 with TRBJ2-3, with TRBD1 matching over 11 bases. V was pared by 4 bases and J by 7 bases, with 7 bases of the junction left unmatched. CDR3 size: 15 residues. Germline V gene sequence: CDR1 SGHAT, CDR2 FQNNGV. The CDR3 DNA reads as TGTGCCAGCAGCTCTACCGGGACAGGGGGTAATACGCAGTATTTT. It is translated as CASSSTGTGGNTQYF.

Comment on this clone: The junction departs from the called germline gene at one end, perhaps through a read error. The chain couples TRBV28 to TRBJ2-7; D is undetermined. Germline V gives CDR1 MDHEN, CDR2 SYDVKM. There are 13 residues in the CDR3. For the CDR3, the DNA is TGTGCCAGCAGTTTAAAGCCCTCCAACGAGCAGTACTTC. It codes for CASSLKPSNEQYF.

The chain is built from TRBV18 and TRBJ1-6; 9 bases align to TRBD1. The CDR3 length is 17 residues. Germline loops: CDR1 KGHSH, CDR2 LQKENI. After removal of 6 bases from V and 1 base from J, the junction contained 7 bases not matched to a gene. The CDR3 region has the DNA TGTGCCAGCTCCCAGGGACAGGGAGGATCCTATAATTCACCCCTCCACTTT. Its protein is CASSQGQGGSYNSPLHF.

V and J are TRBV7-2 and TRBJ2-1; no reliable D call. The germline V gene encodes CDR1 SGHTA and CDR2 FQGNSA. CDR3 length: 12 amino acids. V lost 6 bases, J lost 7 bases, and 10 bases lay in between. CDR3 sequence: CASRIQNNEQFF. The CDR3, as DNA: TGTGCCAGCAGGATACAGAATAATGAGCAGTTCTTC.

The rearrangement uses TRBV10-1 and TRBJ1-5, with no clear D. Germline CDR1 and CDR2: WNHNN and SYGVQD (reference sequence). The CDR3 runs to 16 residues. V lost 11 bases and J lost 0, with 20 bases in between. The CDR3 nucleotides read TGCGCCGACGCCGCCACCCAGGCGAATAGCAATCAGCCCCAGCATTTT. Translation: CADAATQANSNQPQHF.

The rearrangement links TRBV18 to TRBJ2-5; D ambiguous. In germline, CDR1 is KGHSH, CDR2 LQKENI. Trimming removed 3 bases from V and 5 bases from J, with 7 bases in between. This CDR3 has 12 amino acids. The CDR3 DNA reads as TGTGCCAGCTCACCGTTCGGGGAGACCCAGTACTTC. This codes for CASSPFGETQYF.

This clone was seen only a few times. The chain has TRBV4-1 and TRBJ2-2; possibly TRBD2 for D (6 bases). The CDR3 is 16 amino acids. Trimming removed 0 bases at V and 6 bases at J, with 14 bases between. In germline, CDR1 is MGHRA, CDR2 YSYEKL. CDR3 coding DNA: TGCGCCAGCAGCCAAGAACGCGGGATAGGCGCCGGGGAGCTGTTTTTT. Translating it yields CASSQERGIGAGELFF.

The rearrangement joins TRBV5-6 to TRBJ1-2, with TRBD1 as a possible D gene (6 bases). Trimming removed 0 bases from V and 8 bases from J, with 17 bases in between. The CDR3 spans 15 residues. The germline CDR1 and CDR2 sequences are SGHDT and YYEEEE. CDR3 nucleotides: TGTGCCAGCAGCTTGGCTGCTAGGACAGCCATGGGCTACACCTTC. It yields the protein CASSLAARTAMGYTF.

The chain combines TRBV27 with TRBJ1-4, with TRBD1 matching over 11 bases. V lost 5 bases, J lost 1 base, and 3 bases stayed unmatched. Germline CDR1 reads MNHEY; CDR2 reads SMNVEV (reference sequence). The CDR3 length is 16 residues. Here the CDR3 DNA reads TGTGCCAGCAGTGAGGGGACAGGGGGAACTAATGAAAAACTGTTTTTT. It codes for CASSEGTGGTNEKLFF. Supplemented by reference TRBV27 and TRBJ1-4, the full variable domain reads EAQVTQNPRYLITVTGKKLTVTCSQNMNHEYMSWYRQDPGLGLRQIYYSMNVEVTDKGDVPEGYKVSRKEKRNFPLILESPSPNQTSLYFCASSEGTGGTNEKLFFGSGTQLSVL.

The CDR3, as DNA: TGTGCCAGCAGTGGACAGGGAGGGAGGTACACCGGGGAGCTGTTTTTT. Translating it yields CASSGQGGRYTGELFF. The V call is TRBV28, the J call TRBJ2-2; D possibly corresponds to TRBD1 (8 bases). The ends were cut back, 5 bases at V and 3 bases at J, with 16 bases in the middle. The length of the CDR3 is 16 residues. CDR1 and CDR2 from the germline V gene are MDHEN and SYDVKM.

The chain is built from TRBV5-4 and TRBJ2-1; TRBD2 aligns across 10 bases. V was clipped by 5 bases and J by 4 bases; unmatched bases: 12. This CDR3 is built from 17 residues. CDR1 SGHNT and CDR2 YYREEE come from the germline V gene (reference sequence). The CDR3 DNA follows: TGTGCCAGCAGTTCCGGGGTAGCGGGGGGCTGGTACAATGAGCAGTTCTTC. This gives the protein CASSSGVAGGWYNEQFF.